This TCR beta chain is drawn from a study of blood T cells in healthy people across ages. Primers used in a second PCR of about 6 to 11 cycles were a sample-barcoded 5' primer and a J-beta primer mix. TCRdb re-derived calls from the 5' RACE reads in MiXCR, one entry per CDR3 protein. The table lists more than 800,000 distinct CDR3 sequences, roughly 26% of them singletons. V gave up 3 bases and J gave up 1 base, with 15 bases separating them. CDR3 length: 17 amino acids. Germline V gene data show CDR1 as LGHNA and CDR2 as YNFKEQ. The clonotype was recovered from an elderly woman in good health. What was sequenced was blood. The chain combines TRBV4-2 with TRBJ2-2; D is unclear. CDR3 sequence: CASSHGVRLRNTGELFF. CDR3 bases: TGTGCCAGCAGCCATGGAGTAAGACTCCGGAACACCGGGGAGCTGTTTTTT.